Shown below are 19 T cell receptor beta chains from a single sample sequenced in a study of T cell repertoires in cytomegalovirus infection. One entry per CDR3 protein, called by TCRdb with MiXCR from the reads. The data contain just over 300,000 distinct CDR3 sequences, 15% to 20% of them singletons. What was sequenced was PBMCs. All receptors derive from a human donor in good health (CMV status not recorded). Some clones in this sample may be carry-over from other donors' samples.

This clonotype was recorded at least ten times. The V gene is TRBV7-9, the J gene TRBJ2-1, with 11 bases matching TRBD2. J was trimmed by 0 bases and V by 6 bases; bases with no gene match: 10. Germline loops: CDR1 SEHNR, CDR2 FQNEAQ (reference sequence). The CDR3 is 18 residues long. CDR3 amino acids: CASSFTSGGLSSYNEQFF. The CDR3 DNA reads TGTGCCAGCAGTTTTACTAGCGGGGGCCTCAGCTCCTACAATGAGCAGTTCTTC.

The chain carries TRBV20-1 and TRBJ2-1; 7 nucleotides match TRBD2. Germline V gene sequence: CDR1 DFQATT, CDR2 SNEGSKA (reference sequence). V gave up 7 bases and J gave up 7 bases; unmatched junction bases: 13. The CDR3 has 14 amino acids. CDR3 region: CSVGRSVGGNEQFF. In DNA form, the CDR3 reads TGCAGTGTAGGTCGGTCGGTGGGGGGGAATGAGCAGTTCTTC.

The chain is built from TRBV7-4 and TRBJ1-4; 7 bases fit TRBD1. The CDR3 runs 15 residues. The junction had 4 bases not matched to a gene; V was cut back by 2 bases and J by 4 bases. In germline, CDR1 is SGHVT, CDR2 SQSDAQ. The CDR3 region is CASSLTGVNNEKLFF. As DNA, the CDR3 is TGTGCCAGCAGCTTAACAGGGGTCAATAATGAAAAACTGTTTTTT.

This clonotype was counted only a few times. J is TRBJ2-5 and V is TRBV20-1; D is tentatively TRBD1 or TRBD2 (5 bases each). The germline CDR1 and CDR2 sequences are DFQATT and SNEGSKA (reference sequence). V shed 2 bases and J shed 5 bases, with 24 bases lying between them. This CDR3 is built from 17 residues. The CDR3 coding sequence is TGCAGTGCTAGATTGTCGTCGGGAAGTGTTGAGGGGGAGACCCAGTACTTC. Amino acid sequence: CSARLSSGSVEGETQYF.

The chain carries TRBV7-2 and TRBJ2-7, with D possibly matching TRBD2 (5 bases). This CDR3 region has 16 residues. Germline V gene sequence: CDR1 SGHTA, CDR2 FQGNSA. The V and J ends lost 4 bases and 2 bases respectively, with 18 bases between them. The CDR3 DNA follows: TGTGCCAGCAGCTCGGGGTGGGCCGACGGAGCCTACGAGCAGTACTTC. This codes for CASSSGWADGAYEQYF.

In its sample, this clonotype was seen many times. The chain links TRBV7-2 to TRBJ1-2; D may be TRBD1 (5 bases). The germline gives CDR1 SGHTA, CDR2 FQGNSA. V gave up 5 bases and J gave up 8 bases, with 21 bases separating them. The CDR3 is made up of 15 amino acids. CDR3 bases: TGTGCCAGCAGCCATCAATTCGGGGCAGAGCAGGGCTACACCTTC. Amino acid sequence: CASSHQFGAEQGYTF.

In its sample, this clonotype was seen many times. V usage is TRBV7-6 and J usage is TRBJ1-1; D perhaps matches TRBD1 (5 bases). The V end lost 5 bases, the J end lost 8 bases, and 15 bases lay between the germline ends. In germline, CDR1 is SGHVS, CDR2 FNYEAQ. This CDR3 is built from 13 residues. CDR3 in DNA: TGTGCCAGCAGCCGTACAGGAGCGCGAGAAGCTTTCTTT. Translating gives CASSRTGAREAFF.

The V and J genes are TRBV28 and TRBJ2-5; D may be TRBD2 (6 bases). CDR1 MDHEN and CDR2 SYDVKM come from the germline V gene. The CDR3 is 16 amino acids. The germline V and J ends were trimmed by 4 bases and 1 base, with 16 bases remaining between them. The CDR3 sequence is CASSSPGLTGQETQYF. The CDR3 bases are TGTGCCAGCAGTTCTCCGGGACTCACGGGCCAAGAGACCCAGTACTTC.

The sample holds one count of this clonotype. The CDR3 coding sequence is TGTGCCAGCAGACCGACAGGAACCGACTATGGCTACACCTTC. It translates to CASRPTGTDYGYTF. This chain uses TRBV28 with TRBJ1-2; D is possibly TRBD1 (6 bases). The V gene's germline CDR1 is MDHEN and CDR2 SYDVKM. CDR3 size: 14 residues. Trimming left V 6 bases short and J 3 bases short, with 14 bases between.

V is TRBV20-1 and J is TRBJ2-5, with 8 bases matching TRBD2. With 8 bases clipped from V and 4 bases from J, the junction kept 15 bases outside the gene matches. The CDR3 totals 15 residues. Germline lookup yields CDR1 DFQATT and CDR2 SNEGSKA (reference sequence). The CDR3: CSSITLRGGRETQYF. CDR3 nucleotides: TGCAGTTCAATAACCCTTCGGGGGGGAAGAGAGACCCAGTACTTC.

This clonotype was detected many times. The chain links TRBV7-2 to TRBJ1-2; the D is unclear. Germline loops: CDR1 SGHTA, CDR2 FQGNSA. The CDR3 has 14 amino acids. V was clipped by 5 bases and J by 1 base, with 11 bases between them. The CDR3 DNA sequence: TGTGCCAGCAGCCTCGGGGTTTTTAACTATGGCTACACCTTC. Translating gives CASSLGVFNYGYTF.

This clonotype was seen at least ten times. The V and J genes are TRBV7-2 and TRBJ1-2; D not resolved. Per the germline V gene, CDR1 is SGHTA and CDR2 is FQGNSA. The CDR3 extends over 14 amino acids. Between the trimmed V and J ends, which lost 4 bases and 2 bases, there was a span of 11 bases. The CDR3 sequence is CASSSPQDNYGYTF. The CDR3 coding sequence is TGTGCCAGCAGCTCACCCCAGGACAACTATGGCTACACCTTC.

This clonotype was observed many times. The chain carries TRBV7-6 and TRBJ1-4; 8 nucleotides align to TRBD1. Germline-derived CDR1 and CDR2 are SGHVS and FNYEAQ. This CDR3 spans 17 amino acids. The J segment lost 2 bases and the V segment lost 1 base, leaving 6 bases of the junction unmatched. CDR3 residues: CASSLVGRGLTNEKLFF. For the CDR3, the DNA is TGTGCCAGCAGCTTAGTCGGCAGGGGGCTCACTAATGAAAAACTGTTTTTT.

The chain combines TRBV20-1 with TRBJ2-1, with 10 positions matching TRBD1. Per the germline V gene, CDR1 is DFQATT and CDR2 is SNEGSKA (reference sequence). CDR3 length equals 14 residues. V gave up 5 bases and J gave up 8 bases; unmatched junction bases: 9. CDR3 region: CSAARDRGRHEQFF. The CDR3, as DNA: TGCAGTGCTGCCCGGGACAGGGGTAGGCATGAGCAGTTCTTC.

The chain links TRBV25-1 to TRBJ1-6, with TRBD1 matching 7 bases. Germline V gives CDR1 MGHDK, CDR2 SYGVNS. With 8 bases clipped from V and 8 bases from J, the junction kept 6 bases outside the gene matches. There are 13 residues in the CDR3. CDR3 protein: CASRRGTDSPLHF. The CDR3 DNA is TGTGCCAGCCGCAGGGGGACCGATTCACCCCTCCACTTT.

Ten or more counts support this clonotype. The J gene is TRBJ1-4, the V gene TRBV7-2; D is perhaps TRBD1 (5 bases). The CDR3 length is 16 residues. Germline CDR1 and CDR2: SGHTA and FQGNSA. With 3 bases removed from V and 8 bases from J, the gap between germline ends came to 19 bases. The CDR3 DNA reads TGTGCCAGCAGCTTCAGATACAGGAGTGCGGGGGAAAAACTGTTTTTT. This sequence encodes CASSFRYRSAGEKLFF.

This clonotype was observed many times. The rearrangement uses TRBV7-2 and TRBJ1-1, with D perhaps TRBD1 (6 bases). Germline V gives CDR1 SGHTA, CDR2 FQGNSA. Deletions cut 0 bases from V and 3 bases from J, with 14 bases between. The CDR3 has 16 amino acids. The CDR3 reads CASSLALGQPDTEAFF. CDR3 in DNA: TGTGCCAGCAGCTTAGCGCTAGGACAGCCTGACACTGAAGCTTTCTTT.

This sequence joins TRBV7-2 and TRBJ1-1; D gene uncertain. The germline V gene has CDR1 SGHTA and CDR2 FQGNSA. V was clipped by 5 bases and J by 2 bases, with 18 bases between them. The length of the CDR3 is 16 residues. The CDR3 protein is CASSPRPGEVNTEAFF. DNA for the CDR3: TGTGCCAGCAGCCCCCGTCCGGGAGAGGTTAACACTGAAGCTTTCTTT.

The gene calls are TRBV6-1 and TRBJ1-1; D is uncertain. CDR3 length: 13 residues. Germline values: CDR1 MNHNS, CDR2 SASEGT. Trimming took 3 bases from V and 5 from J, leaving 10 bases between them. The CDR3 sequence: CASSDRSGTEAFF. For the CDR3, the DNA is TGTGCCAGCAGTGACAGGTCGGGGACTGAAGCTTTCTTT.